These 19 T cell receptor beta chains share one sample of origin, sequenced in a study of technical replicates of blood from a few donors. TCRdb's copy holds only in-frame clones and misses some; the assay was immunoSEQ multiplex PCR. The sample holds under 95,000 clones; over 90% are singletons and the top ten take approximately 0.25%. Material: T cells isolated from PBMCs. The source of these receptors is a human donor in good health.

The rearrangement joins TRBV5-6 to TRBJ1-5; 9 nucleotides agree with TRBD1. Looked up from germline, CDR1 is SGHDT and CDR2 is YYEEEE. The CDR3 has 18 residues. With 0 bases clipped from V and 6 bases from J, the junction kept 13 bases outside the gene matches. This CDR3 is CASSLGQGGILDIQPQHF. CDR3 bases: TGTGCCAGCAGCTTGGGACAGGGGGGGATTCTAGATATTCAGCCCCAGCATTTT. The whole variable domain, remainder taken from reference TRBV5-6 and TRBJ1-5, is DAGVTQSPTHLIKTRGQQVTLRCSPKSGHDTVSWYQQALGQGPQFIFQYYEEEERQRGNFPDRFSGHQFPNYSSELNVNALLLGDSALYLCASSLGQGGILDIQPQHFGDGTRLSIL.

The chain employs TRBV9 and TRBJ2-1, with D uncertain. The germline V and J ends were trimmed by 1 base and 10 bases, with 12 bases remaining between them. CDR1 SGDLS and CDR2 YYNGEE come from the germline V gene. The CDR3 is 13 residues long. This chain's CDR3 is CASSVTTDREQFF. The CDR3 bases are TGTGCCAGCAGCGTAACCACAGACCGAGAGCAGTTCTTC.

This clone has a single count. The rearrangement links TRBV6-1 to TRBJ2-7, with 7 bases that match TRBD2. V was pared by 8 bases and J by 3 bases, with 7 bases of the junction left unmatched. CDR1 is MNHNS and CDR2 is SASEGT in the germline V gene. This CDR3 region has 13 residues. DNA of the CDR3: TGTGCCAGCGACCGGGACTACCTCTACGAGCAGTACTTC. Protein product: CASDRDYLYEQYF.

This chain links TRBV5-1 with TRBJ2-7; a weak D match, TRBD2 (5 bases). The CDR3 is 13 amino acids. The ends were cut back, 1 base at V and 5 bases at J, with 10 bases in the middle. The germline gives CDR1 SGHRS, CDR2 YFSETQ. CDR3 sequence reads: CASSLMTNHEQYF. The CDR3 nucleotides are TGCGCCAGCAGCTTGATGACTAACCACGAGCAGTACTTC.

The chain joins TRBV5-6 to TRBJ2-7, with D tentatively TRBD2 (5 bases). CDR1 and CDR2 from the germline V gene are SGHDT and YYEEEE. V was trimmed by 3 bases and J by 0 bases, leaving 19 bases between them. The CDR3 is 17 amino acids. CDR3 sequence (DNA): TGTGCCAGCAGCTCAAGTCCCTGGCGGGCGGACTCCTACGAGCAGTACTTC. This translates into CASSSSPWRADSYEQYF.

V usage is TRBV4-1 and J usage is TRBJ2-7; the D gene is possibly TRBD1 (5 bases). This CDR3 comprises 17 residues. Trimming pared 0 bases from V and 4 bases from J, leaving 19 bases between. The germline CDR1 and CDR2 sequences are MGHRA and YSYEKL. In nucleotides, the CDR3 is TGCGCCAGCAGCCAAGATCGACCCACAGGTTACGGGTACGAGCAGTACTTC. The encoded protein is CASSQDRPTGYGYEQYF.

The CDR3: CASSLLLGDTEAFF. The CDR3, as DNA: TGTGCCAGCAGCTTACTCTTAGGGGACACTGAAGCTTTCTTT. The chain combines TRBV7-2 with TRBJ1-1; tentative D call: TRBD1 (5 bases). Trimming cost V 2 bases and J 3 bases, with 10 bases left between them. This CDR3 has 14 residues. The germline gives CDR1 SGHTA, CDR2 FQGNSA. The complete variable domain, with remaining parts taken from reference TRBV7-2 and TRBJ1-1, reads GAGVSQSPSNKVTEKGKDVELRCDPISGHTALYWYRQSLGQGLEFLIYFQGNSAPDKSGLPSDRFSAERTGGSVSTLTIQRTQQEDSAVYLCASSLLLGDTEAFFGQGTRLTVV.

The chain joins TRBV5-4 to TRBJ2-1; TRBD2 aligns across 7 bases. The CDR3 runs to 16 residues. V was clipped by 1 base and J by 3 bases; unmatched bases: 7. CDR1 is SGHNT, CDR2 YYREEE, per germline (reference sequence). The CDR3 DNA reads TGTGCCAGCAGCTTGACCCCGGGAGGCAACTACAATGAGCAGTTCTTC. Protein: CASSLTPGGNYNEQFF.

This chain uses TRBV29-1 with TRBJ2-2; D gene uncertain. Germline CDR1 and CDR2: SQVTM and ANQGSEA. Trimming left V 3 bases short and J 4 bases short, with 9 bases between. The CDR3 length is 13 residues. CDR3 DNA: TGCAGCGTTGAGTACAGACCCACCGGGGAGCTGTTTTTT. This translates into CSVEYRPTGELFF.

This clone occurred once. The J gene is TRBJ1-3, the V gene TRBV5-1; no firm D call. The CDR3 is 15 amino acids. Trimming took 4 bases from V and 5 from J, leaving 16 bases between them. The germline CDR1 and CDR2 sequences are SGHRS and YFSETQ. The CDR3 is CASSQAHGGRNTIYF. CDR3 bases: TGCGCCAGCAGCCAAGCTCATGGCGGAAGAAACACCATATATTTT.

The chain has TRBV19 and TRBJ1-2; tentatively, D is TRBD1 (5 bases). The CDR3 sequence is 14 residues long. The germline gives CDR1 LNHDA, CDR2 SQIVND (reference sequence). V was trimmed by 2 bases and J by 2 bases, leaving 9 bases between them. This CDR3 reads CASSIKDTNYGYTF. CDR3 DNA: TGTGCCAGTAGTATAAAGGACACCAACTATGGCTACACCTTC.

DNA of the CDR3: TGCGCCAGCAGCTTGGCCAGGAGGGACGTGACGGGACAGGGCGGGGAGCTGTTTTTT. Translated, it gives CASSLARRDVTGQGGELFF. The chain joins TRBV5-1 to TRBJ2-2; TRBD1 matches at 9 bases. Germline lookup yields CDR1 SGHRS and CDR2 YFSETQ. The V gene end was trimmed by 0 bases and the J gene end by 7 bases; junction bases not matched to a gene: 16. The CDR3 covers 19 residues.

This clone was detected once. The chain carries TRBV6-5 and TRBJ1-1, with D unresolved. Trimming pared 6 bases from V and 4 bases from J, leaving 9 bases between. Looked up from germline, CDR1 is MNHEY and CDR2 is SVGAGI. This CDR3 contains 12 residues. This CDR3 is CASSLRFTEAFF. The CDR3 DNA reads TGTGCCAGCAGCCTCAGGTTCACTGAAGCTTTCTTT.

The chain links TRBV19 to TRBJ2-7; 7 positions agree with TRBD1. J was trimmed by 2 bases and V by 4 bases; bases with no gene match: 11. In germline, CDR1 is LNHDA, CDR2 SQIVND (reference sequence). This CDR3 has 16 residues. The CDR3 sequence is CASSRQGDEVTYEQYF. The CDR3 DNA reads as TGTGCCAGTAGTAGACAGGGCGATGAGGTAACCTACGAGCAGTACTTC. Full variable domain (missing parts from reference TRBV19 and TRBJ2-7): DGGITQSPKYLFRKEGQNVTLSCEQNLNHDAMYWYRQDPGQGLRLIYYSQIVNDFQKGDIAEGYSVSREKKESFPLTVTSAQKNPTAFYLCASSRQGDEVTYEQYFGPGTRLTVT.

A single count supports this clone. The genes are TRBV5-1 and TRBJ2-1; 11 nucleotides agree with TRBD2. With 2 bases clipped from V and 4 bases from J, the junction kept 2 bases outside the gene matches. Per the germline V gene, CDR1 is SGHRS and CDR2 is YFSETQ. The CDR3 contains 15 residues. The CDR3 region has the DNA TGCGCCAGCAGCTTTGGACTAGCGGGTTACAATGAGCAGTTCTTC. Amino acid sequence: CASSFGLAGYNEQFF.

The chain couples TRBV7-9 to TRBJ1-5, with a weak D call TRBD1 (5 bases). The CDR3 is made up of 15 amino acids. Germline-derived CDR1 and CDR2 are SEHNR and FQNEAQ (reference sequence). Trimming removed 4 bases at V and 2 bases at J, with 12 bases between. The CDR3 protein is CASSSGRDGNQPQHF. DNA for the CDR3: TGTGCCAGCAGCTCCGGCAGGGATGGCAATCAGCCCCAGCATTTT.

This chain links TRBV5-6 with TRBJ2-1; TRBD2 agrees at 7 bases. V dropped 0 bases and J dropped 7; count of bases not matched to a gene: 7. Germline V CDR1 and CDR2: SGHDT, YYEEEE. This CDR3 has 15 amino acids. Here the CDR3 DNA reads TGTGCCAGCAGCTTGGGGGAGGGAGTAGGAAATGAGCAGTTCTTC. Translation gives CASSLGEGVGNEQFF.

The chain is built from TRBV25-1 and TRBJ1-6; possibly TRBD1 for D (5 bases). V lost 0 bases, J lost 9 bases, and 21 bases lay in between. Germline lookup yields CDR1 MGHDK and CDR2 SYGVNS. This CDR3 spans 18 amino acids. This chain's CDR3 is CASSEYGTLGQGASPLHF. The CDR3 DNA reads TGTGCCAGCAGTGAATATGGCACTCTGGGGCAGGGCGCTTCACCCCTCCACTTT.

The CDR3 sequence is CSVERGAAYNEQFF. CDR3 nucleotides: TGCAGCGTCGAAAGGGGTGCGGCTTACAATGAGCAGTTCTTC. The chain joins TRBV29-1 to TRBJ2-1, with D perhaps TRBD1 (5 bases). CDR1 is SQVTM and CDR2 is ANQGSEA in the germline V gene. This CDR3 spans 14 amino acids. The V end lost 6 bases, the J end lost 4 bases, and 16 bases lay between the germline ends.